This entry is about one T cell receptor beta chain. What it binds is unknown. This sample stems from a study of T cell repertoires in cytomegalovirus infection. In the study overall: From public TCR beta signatures came an indication of both CMV infection and matching HLA type.

This CDR3 region has 14 residues. The V and J ends lost 2 bases and 1 base respectively, with 8 bases between them. Study results and caveats: It was HLA-C-restricted CMV-specific TCR beta clonotypes that dominated the response ex vivo.

TCRdb reprocessed the reads via MiXCR and lists one record per CDR3 protein. The data hold over 150,000 distinct CDR3 sequences, with about 18% observed a single time. This chain links TRBV12-3 or TRBV12-4 with TRBJ1-1, with unresolved D. The specimen sequenced was CD8+ T cells from PBMCs. This TCR was recovered from a human donor in good health (CMV status not recorded). Some clones in this sample may be carry-over from other donors' samples. CDR3 bases: TGTGCCAGCAGTTTAACGCAACCGAACACTGAAGCTTTCTTT. It specifies CASSLTQPNTEAFF.